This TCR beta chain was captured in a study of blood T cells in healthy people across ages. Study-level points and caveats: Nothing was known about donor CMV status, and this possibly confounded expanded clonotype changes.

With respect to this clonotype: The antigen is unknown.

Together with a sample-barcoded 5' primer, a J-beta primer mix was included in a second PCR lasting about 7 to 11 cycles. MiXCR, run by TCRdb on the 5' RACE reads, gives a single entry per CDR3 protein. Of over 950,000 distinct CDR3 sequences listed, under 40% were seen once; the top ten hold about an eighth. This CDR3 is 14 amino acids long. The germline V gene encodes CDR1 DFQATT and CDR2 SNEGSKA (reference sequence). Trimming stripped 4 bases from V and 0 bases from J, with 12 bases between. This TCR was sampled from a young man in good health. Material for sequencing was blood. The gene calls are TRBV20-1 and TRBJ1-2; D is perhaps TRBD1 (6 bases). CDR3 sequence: CSATLRTANYGYTF. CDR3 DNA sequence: TGCAGTGCTACTCTTAGGACAGCTAACTATGGCTACACCTTC.